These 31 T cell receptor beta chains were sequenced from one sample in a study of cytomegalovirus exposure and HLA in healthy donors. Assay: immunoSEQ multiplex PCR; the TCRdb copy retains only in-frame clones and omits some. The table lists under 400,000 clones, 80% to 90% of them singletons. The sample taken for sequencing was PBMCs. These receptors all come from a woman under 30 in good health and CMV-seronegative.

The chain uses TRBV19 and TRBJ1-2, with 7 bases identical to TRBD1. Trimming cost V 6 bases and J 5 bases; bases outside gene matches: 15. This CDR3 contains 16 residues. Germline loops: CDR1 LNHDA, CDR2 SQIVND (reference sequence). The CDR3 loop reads CASSLSGTDLFYGYTF. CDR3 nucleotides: TGTGCCAGTAGCTTAAGTGGGACAGATTTATTTTATGGCTACACCTTC.

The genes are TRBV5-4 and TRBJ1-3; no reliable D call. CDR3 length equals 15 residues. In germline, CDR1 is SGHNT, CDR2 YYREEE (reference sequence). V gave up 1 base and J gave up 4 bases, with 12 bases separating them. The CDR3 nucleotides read TGTGCCAGCAGCTTGACGATTGGAGGAGGAAACACCATATATTTT. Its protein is CASSLTIGGGNTIYF.

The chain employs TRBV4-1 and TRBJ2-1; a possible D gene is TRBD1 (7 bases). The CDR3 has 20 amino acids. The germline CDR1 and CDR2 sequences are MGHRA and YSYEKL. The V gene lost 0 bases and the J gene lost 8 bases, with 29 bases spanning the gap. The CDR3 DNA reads TGCGCCAGCAGCCAAGATGGAGGGGGCAGGGGCCTCAAGACCGGTTATGAGCAGTTCTTC. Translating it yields CASSQDGGGRGLKTGYEQFF.

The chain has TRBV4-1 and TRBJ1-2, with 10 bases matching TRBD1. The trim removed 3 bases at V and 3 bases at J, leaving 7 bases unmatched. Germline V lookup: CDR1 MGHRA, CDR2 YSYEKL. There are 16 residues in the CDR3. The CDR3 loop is CASSHEAGTGDYGYTF. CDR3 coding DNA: TGCGCCAGCAGCCATGAAGCCGGGACAGGGGACTATGGCTACACCTTC.

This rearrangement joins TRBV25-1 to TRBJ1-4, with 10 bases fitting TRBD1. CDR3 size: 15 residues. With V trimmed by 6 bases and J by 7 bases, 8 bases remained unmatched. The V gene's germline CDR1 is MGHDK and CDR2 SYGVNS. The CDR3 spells CASRGAGQGTEKLFF. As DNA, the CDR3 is TGTGCCAGCAGGGGAGCGGGACAGGGGACTGAAAAACTGTTTTTT. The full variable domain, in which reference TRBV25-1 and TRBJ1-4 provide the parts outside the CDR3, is EADIYQTPRYLVIGTGKKITLECSQTMGHDKMYWYQQDPGMELHLIHYSYGVNSTEKGDLSSESTVSRIRTEHFPLTLESARPSHTSQYLCASRGAGQGTEKLFFGSGTQLSVL.

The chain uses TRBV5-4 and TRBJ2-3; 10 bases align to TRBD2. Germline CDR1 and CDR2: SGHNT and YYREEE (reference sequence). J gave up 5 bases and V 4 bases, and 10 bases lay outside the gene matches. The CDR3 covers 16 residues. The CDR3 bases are TGTGCCAGCAGCGCCCGCCTAGCGGGGGACAGAGATACGCAGTATTTT. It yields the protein CASSARLAGDRDTQYF.

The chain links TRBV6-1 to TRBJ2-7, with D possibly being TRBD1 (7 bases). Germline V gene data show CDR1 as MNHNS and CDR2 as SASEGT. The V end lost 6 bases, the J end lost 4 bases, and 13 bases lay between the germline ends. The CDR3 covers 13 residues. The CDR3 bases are TGTGCCAGCAGGACGACAGGGAGGTACGAGCAGTACTTC. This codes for CASRTTGRYEQYF.

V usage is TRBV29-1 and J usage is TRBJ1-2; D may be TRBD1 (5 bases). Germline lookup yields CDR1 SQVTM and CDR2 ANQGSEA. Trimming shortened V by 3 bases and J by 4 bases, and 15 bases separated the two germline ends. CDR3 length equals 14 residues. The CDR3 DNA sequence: TGCAGCGTTGAGACTCAGGGAATCGGCTATGGCTACACCTTC. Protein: CSVETQGIGYGYTF.

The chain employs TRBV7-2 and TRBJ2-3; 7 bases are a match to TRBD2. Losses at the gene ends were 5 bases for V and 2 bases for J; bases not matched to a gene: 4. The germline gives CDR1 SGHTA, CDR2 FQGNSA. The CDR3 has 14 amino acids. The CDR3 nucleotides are TGTGCCAGCAGCCCAGAGCGGGACACAGATACGCAGTATTTT. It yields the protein CASSPERDTDTQYF.

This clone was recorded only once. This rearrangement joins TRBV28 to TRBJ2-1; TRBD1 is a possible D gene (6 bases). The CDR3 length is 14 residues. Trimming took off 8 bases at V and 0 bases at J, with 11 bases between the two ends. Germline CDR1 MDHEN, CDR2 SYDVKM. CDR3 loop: CASWGRSSYNEQFF. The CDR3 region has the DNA TGTGCCAGCTGGGGGCGTAGCTCCTACAATGAGCAGTTCTTC. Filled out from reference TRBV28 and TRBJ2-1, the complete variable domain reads DVKVTQSSRYLVKRTGEKVFLECVQDMDHENMFWYRQDPGLGLRLIYFSYDVKMKEKGDIPEGYSVSREKKERFSLILESASTNQTSMYLCASWGRSSYNEQFFGPGTRLTVL.

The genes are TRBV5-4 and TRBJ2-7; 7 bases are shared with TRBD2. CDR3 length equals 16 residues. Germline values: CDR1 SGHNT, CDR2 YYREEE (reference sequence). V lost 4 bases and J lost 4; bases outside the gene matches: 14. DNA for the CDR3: TGTGCCAGCAGCCCTGGACTAGATAGGATGGCGTACGAGCAGTACTTC. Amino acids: CASSPGLDRMAYEQYF.

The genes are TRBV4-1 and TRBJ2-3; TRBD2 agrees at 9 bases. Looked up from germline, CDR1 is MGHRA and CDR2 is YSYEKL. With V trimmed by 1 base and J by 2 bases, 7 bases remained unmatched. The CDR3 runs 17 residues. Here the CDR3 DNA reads TGCGCCAGCAGCCAAGGGCCAGCGGGGGGCCCCACAGATACGCAGTATTTT. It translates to CASSQGPAGGPTDTQYF.

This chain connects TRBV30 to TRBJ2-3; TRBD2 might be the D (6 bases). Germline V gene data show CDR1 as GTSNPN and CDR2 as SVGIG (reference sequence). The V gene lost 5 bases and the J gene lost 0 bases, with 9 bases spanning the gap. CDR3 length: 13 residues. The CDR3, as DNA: TGTGCCTGGGCTAGCGCAAGCACAGATACGCAGTATTTT. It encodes CAWASASTDTQYF.

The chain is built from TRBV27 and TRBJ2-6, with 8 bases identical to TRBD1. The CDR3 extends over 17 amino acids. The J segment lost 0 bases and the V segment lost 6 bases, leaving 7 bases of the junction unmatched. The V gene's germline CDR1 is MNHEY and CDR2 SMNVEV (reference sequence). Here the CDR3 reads CASSRDRGSSGANVLTF. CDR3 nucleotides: TGTGCCAGCAGCCGTGACAGGGGAAGCTCTGGGGCCAACGTCCTGACTTTC.

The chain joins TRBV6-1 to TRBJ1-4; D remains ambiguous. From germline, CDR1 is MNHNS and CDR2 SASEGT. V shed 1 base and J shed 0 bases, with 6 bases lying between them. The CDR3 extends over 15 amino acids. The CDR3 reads CASSEVLATNEKLFF. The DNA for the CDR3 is TGTGCCAGCAGTGAAGTTTTAGCAACTAATGAAAAACTGTTTTTT.

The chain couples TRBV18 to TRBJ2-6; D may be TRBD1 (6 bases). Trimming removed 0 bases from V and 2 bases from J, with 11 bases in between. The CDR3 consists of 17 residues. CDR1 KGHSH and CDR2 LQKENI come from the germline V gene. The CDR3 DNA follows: TGTGCCAGCTCACCACCGAGAGGGACAACTGGGGCCAACGTCCTGACTTTC. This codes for CASSPPRGTTGANVLTF.

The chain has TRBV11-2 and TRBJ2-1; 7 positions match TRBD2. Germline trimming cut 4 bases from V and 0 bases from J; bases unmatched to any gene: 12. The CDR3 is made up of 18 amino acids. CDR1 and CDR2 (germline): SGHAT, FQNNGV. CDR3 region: CASSSPKGGAGSYNEQFF. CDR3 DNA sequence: TGTGCCAGCAGCTCCCCCAAGGGAGGGGCAGGCTCCTACAATGAGCAGTTCTTC.

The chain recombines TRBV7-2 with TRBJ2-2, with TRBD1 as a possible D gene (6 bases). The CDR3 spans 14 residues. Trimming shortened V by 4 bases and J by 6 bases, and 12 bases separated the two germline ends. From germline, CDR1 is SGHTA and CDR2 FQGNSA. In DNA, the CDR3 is TGTGCCAGCAGCTCTGACAGGAAGGCCGGGGAGCTGTTTTTT. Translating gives CASSSDRKAGELFF.

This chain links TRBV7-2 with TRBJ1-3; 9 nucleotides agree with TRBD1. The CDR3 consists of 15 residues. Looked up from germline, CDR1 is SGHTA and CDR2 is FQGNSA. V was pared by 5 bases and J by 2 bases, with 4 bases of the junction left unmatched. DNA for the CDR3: TGTGCCAGCAGCACGGACAGGGGCCCTGGAAACACCATATATTTT. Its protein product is CASSTDRGPGNTIYF.

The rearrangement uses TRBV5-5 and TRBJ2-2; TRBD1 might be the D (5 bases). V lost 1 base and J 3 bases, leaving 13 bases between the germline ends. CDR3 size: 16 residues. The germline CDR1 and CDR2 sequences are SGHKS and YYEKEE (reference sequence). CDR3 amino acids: CASSLSQGVDTGELFF. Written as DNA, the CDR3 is TGTGCCAGCAGCTTGTCGCAAGGGGTGGACACCGGGGAGCTGTTTTTT.

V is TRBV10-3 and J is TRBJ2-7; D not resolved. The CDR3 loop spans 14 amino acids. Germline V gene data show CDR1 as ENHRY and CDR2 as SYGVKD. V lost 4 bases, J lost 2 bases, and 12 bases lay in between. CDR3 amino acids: CAISGHNLTYEQYF. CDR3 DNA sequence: TGTGCCATCAGTGGACATAACCTTACCTACGAGCAGTACTTC.

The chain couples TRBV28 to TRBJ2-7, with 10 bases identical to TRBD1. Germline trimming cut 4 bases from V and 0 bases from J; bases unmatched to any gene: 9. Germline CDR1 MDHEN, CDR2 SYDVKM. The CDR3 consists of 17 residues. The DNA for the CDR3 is TGTGCCAGCAGTTGGAGGGACAGGGGCGCCAGCTCCTACGAGCAGTACTTC. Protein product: CASSWRDRGASSYEQYF.

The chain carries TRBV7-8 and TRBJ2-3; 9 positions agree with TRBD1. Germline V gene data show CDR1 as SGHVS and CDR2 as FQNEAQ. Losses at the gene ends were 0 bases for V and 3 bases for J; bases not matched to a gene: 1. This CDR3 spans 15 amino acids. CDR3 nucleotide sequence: TGTGCCAGCAGCTTAGCGGACAGGGGTACAGATACGCAGTATTTT. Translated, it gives CASSLADRGTDTQYF.

The CDR3 spells CASSPTSGRVYEQYF. CDR3 DNA: TGTGCCAGCTCACCAACTAGCGGGAGGGTCTACGAGCAGTACTTC. The genes are TRBV18 and TRBJ2-7, with 13 bases identical to TRBD2. The CDR3 covers 15 residues. The V gene's germline CDR1 is KGHSH and CDR2 LQKENI. Losses at the gene ends were 2 bases for V and 3 bases for J; bases not matched to a gene: 1. The complete variable domain, with remaining parts taken from reference TRBV18 and TRBJ2-7, reads NAGVMQNPRHLVRRRGQEARLRCSPMKGHSHVYWYRQLPEEGLKFMVYLQKENIIDESGMPKERFSAEFPKEGPSILRIQQVVRGDSAAYFCASSPTSGRVYEQYFGPGTRLTVT.

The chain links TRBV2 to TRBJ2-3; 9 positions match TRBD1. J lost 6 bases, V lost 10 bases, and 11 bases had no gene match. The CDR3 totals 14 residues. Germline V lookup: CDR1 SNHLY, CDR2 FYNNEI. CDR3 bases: TGTGCCAACCGACAACAGGGGGCAGGGGATACGCAGTATTTT. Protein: CANRQQGAGDTQYF.

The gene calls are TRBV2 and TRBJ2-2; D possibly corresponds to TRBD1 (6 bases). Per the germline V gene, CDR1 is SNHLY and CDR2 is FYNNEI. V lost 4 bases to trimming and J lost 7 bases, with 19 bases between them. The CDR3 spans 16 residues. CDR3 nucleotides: TGTGCCAGCAGTGGGGGGTATGGGGGCCTCAGCGGGGAGCTGTTTTTT. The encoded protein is CASSGGYGGLSGELFF.

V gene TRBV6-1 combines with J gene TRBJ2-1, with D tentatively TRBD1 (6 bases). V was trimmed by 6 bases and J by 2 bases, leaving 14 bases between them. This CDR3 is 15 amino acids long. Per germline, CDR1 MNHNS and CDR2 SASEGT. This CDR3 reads CASRTGKTTYNEQFF. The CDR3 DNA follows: TGTGCCAGCAGAACAGGGAAAACTACCTACAATGAGCAGTTCTTC.

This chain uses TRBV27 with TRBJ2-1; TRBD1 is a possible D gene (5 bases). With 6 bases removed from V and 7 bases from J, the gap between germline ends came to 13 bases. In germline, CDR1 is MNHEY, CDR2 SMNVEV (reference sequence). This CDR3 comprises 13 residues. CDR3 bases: TGTGCCAGCAGAAAATCCAGGGTAAATGAGCAGTTCTTC. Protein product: CASRKSRVNEQFF.

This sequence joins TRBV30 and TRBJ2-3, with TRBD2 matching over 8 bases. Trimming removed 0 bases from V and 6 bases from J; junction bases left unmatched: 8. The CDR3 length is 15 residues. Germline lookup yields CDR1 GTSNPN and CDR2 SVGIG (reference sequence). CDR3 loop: CAWSVETSVRDTQYF. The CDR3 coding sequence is TGTGCCTGGAGTGTAGAGACTAGCGTCCGTGATACGCAGTATTTT.

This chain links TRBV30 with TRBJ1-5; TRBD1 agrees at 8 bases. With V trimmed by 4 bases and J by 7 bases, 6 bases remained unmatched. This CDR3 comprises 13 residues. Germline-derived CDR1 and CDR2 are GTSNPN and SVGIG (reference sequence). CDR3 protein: CAWTRGQQQPQHF. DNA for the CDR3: TGTGCCTGGACCAGGGGGCAACAACAGCCCCAGCATTTT. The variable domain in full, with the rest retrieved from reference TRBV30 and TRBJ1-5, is SQTIHQWPATLVQPVGSPLSLECTVEGTSNPNLYWYRQAAGRGLQLLFYSVGIGQISSEVPQNLSASRPQDRQFILSSKKLLLSDSGFYLCAWTRGQQQPQHFGDGTRLSIL.

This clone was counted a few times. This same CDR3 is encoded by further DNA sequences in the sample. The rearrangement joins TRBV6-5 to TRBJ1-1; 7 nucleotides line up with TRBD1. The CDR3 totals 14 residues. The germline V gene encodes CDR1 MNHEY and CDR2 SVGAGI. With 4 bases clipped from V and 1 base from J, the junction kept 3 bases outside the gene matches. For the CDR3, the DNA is TGTGCCAGCAGTTCCTACAGGGGGAACACTGAAGCTTTCTTT. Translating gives CASSSYRGNTEAFF.